The following is a T cell receptor (beta chain) sequence with its context. The data were taken from a study of T cell repertoires in ileal Crohn's disease. Study-wide background: At postoperative colonoscopy, neoterminal ileum biopsies were taken as M6.

Noted time point: neoterminal ileum biopsy at postoperative endoscopy, about 6 months after surgery. TCRdb's copy holds only in-frame clones and misses some; the assay was immunoSEQ multiplex PCR. Of roughly 3,400 clones listed, over 70% are singletons. The sample taken for sequencing was ileal tissue. This clonotype was sampled from an adult with Crohn's disease.

Here the CDR3 reads CASSFLSRTEAFF. CDR3 DNA sequence: TGTGCCAGCAGCTTTCTTTCCAGGACTGAAGCTTTCTTT. The gene calls are TRBV7-8 and TRBJ1-1; no clear D gene. Germline V gene sequence: CDR1 SGHVS, CDR2 FQNEAQ. The CDR3 spans 13 residues. The V gene lost 3 bases and the J gene lost 5 bases, with 10 bases spanning the gap.